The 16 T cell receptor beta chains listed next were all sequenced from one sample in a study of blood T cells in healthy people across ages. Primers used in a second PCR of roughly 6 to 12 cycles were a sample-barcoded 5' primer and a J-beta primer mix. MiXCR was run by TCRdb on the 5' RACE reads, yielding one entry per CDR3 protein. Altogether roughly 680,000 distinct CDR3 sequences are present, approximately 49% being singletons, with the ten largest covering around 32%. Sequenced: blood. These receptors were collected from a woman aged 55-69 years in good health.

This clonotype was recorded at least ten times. CDR3 region: CSASRRVNEQFF. Here the CDR3 DNA reads TGCAGTGCTAGTAGGAGGGTCAATGAGCAGTTCTTC. This chain joins TRBV20-1 and TRBJ2-1; a weak D match, TRBD2 (6 bases). Germline V gives CDR1 DFQATT, CDR2 SNEGSKA (reference sequence). V lost 3 bases to trimming and J lost 6 bases, with 9 bases between them. The CDR3 extends over 12 amino acids.

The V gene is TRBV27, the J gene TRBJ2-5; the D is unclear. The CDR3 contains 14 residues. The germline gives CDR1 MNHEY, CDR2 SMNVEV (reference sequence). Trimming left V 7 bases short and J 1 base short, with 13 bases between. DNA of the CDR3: TGTGCCAGCAAAGTTTATGGTACCCAAGAGACCCAGTACTTC. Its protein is CASKVYGTQETQYF.

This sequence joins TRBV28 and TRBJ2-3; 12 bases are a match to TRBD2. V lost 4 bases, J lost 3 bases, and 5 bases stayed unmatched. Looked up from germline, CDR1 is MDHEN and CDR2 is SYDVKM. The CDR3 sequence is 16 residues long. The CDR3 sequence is CASSSRLAGETDTQYF. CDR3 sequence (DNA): TGTGCCAGCAGTTCCAGACTAGCGGGAGAGACAGATACGCAGTATTTT.

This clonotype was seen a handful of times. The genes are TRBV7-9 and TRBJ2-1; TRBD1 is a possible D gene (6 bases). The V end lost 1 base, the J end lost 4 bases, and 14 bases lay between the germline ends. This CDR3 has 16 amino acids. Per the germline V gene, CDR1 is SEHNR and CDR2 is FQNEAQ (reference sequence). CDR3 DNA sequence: TGTGCCAGCAGCTTAGGGACAGCTGTGAAGTACAATGAGCAGTTCTTC. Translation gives CASSLGTAVKYNEQFF.

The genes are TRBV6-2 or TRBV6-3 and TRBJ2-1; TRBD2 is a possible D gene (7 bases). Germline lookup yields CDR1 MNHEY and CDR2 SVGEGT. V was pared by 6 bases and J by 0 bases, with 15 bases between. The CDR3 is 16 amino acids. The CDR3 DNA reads TGTGCCAGCAGCCACAGGGACTACAACTCCTACAATGAGCAGTTCTTC. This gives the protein CASSHRDYNSYNEQFF.

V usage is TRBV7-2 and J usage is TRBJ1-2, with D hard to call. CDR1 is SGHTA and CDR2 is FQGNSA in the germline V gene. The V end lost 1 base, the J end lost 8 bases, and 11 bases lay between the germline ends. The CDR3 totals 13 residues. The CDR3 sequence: CASSLEKTGGYTF. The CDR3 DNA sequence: TGTGCCAGCAGCTTAGAGAAGACCGGAGGCTACACCTTC.

The CDR3 sequence is CASTRDFPVGEQFF. The CDR3, as DNA: TGTGCCAGCACAAGGGACTTTCCGGTTGGTGAGCAGTTCTTC. The rearrangement links TRBV6-1 to TRBJ2-1; the D gene is possibly TRBD2 (6 bases). Trimming took off 7 bases at V and 9 bases at J, with 19 bases between the two ends. The CDR3 spans 14 residues. The germline V gene encodes CDR1 MNHNS and CDR2 SASEGT.

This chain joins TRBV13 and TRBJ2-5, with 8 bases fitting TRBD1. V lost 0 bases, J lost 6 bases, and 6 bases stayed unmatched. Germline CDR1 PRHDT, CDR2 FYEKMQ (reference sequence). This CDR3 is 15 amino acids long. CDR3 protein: CASSLGGQGAQTQYF. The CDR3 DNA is TGTGCCAGCAGCTTAGGTGGCCAGGGGGCGCAGACCCAGTACTTC. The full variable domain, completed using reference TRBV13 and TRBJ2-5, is AAGVIQSPRHLIKEKRETATLKCYPIPRHDTVYWYQQGPGQDPQFLISFYEKMQSDKGSIPDRFSAQQFSDYHSELNMSSLELGDSALYFCASSLGGQGAQTQYFGPGTRLLVL.

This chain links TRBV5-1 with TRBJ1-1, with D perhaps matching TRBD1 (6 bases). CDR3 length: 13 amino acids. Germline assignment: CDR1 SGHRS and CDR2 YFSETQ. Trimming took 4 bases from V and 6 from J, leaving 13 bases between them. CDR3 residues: CASSQGSRAEAFF. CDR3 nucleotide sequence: TGCGCCAGCAGCCAGGGGAGTAGGGCTGAAGCTTTCTTT.

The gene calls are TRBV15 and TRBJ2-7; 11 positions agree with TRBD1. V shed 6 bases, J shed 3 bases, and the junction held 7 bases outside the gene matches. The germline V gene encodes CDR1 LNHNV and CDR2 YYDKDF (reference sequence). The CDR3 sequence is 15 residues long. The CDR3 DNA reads TGTGCCACCAGTCTTTCCGGGACAGGGGGCTACGAGCAGTACTTC. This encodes CATSLSGTGGYEQYF.

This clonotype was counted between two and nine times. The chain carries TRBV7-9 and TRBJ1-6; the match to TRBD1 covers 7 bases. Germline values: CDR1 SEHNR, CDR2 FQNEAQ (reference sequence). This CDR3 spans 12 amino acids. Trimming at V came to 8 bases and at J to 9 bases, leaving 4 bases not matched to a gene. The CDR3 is CASDREGSPLHF. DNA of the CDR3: TGTGCCAGCGACAGGGAGGGTTCACCCCTCCACTTT.

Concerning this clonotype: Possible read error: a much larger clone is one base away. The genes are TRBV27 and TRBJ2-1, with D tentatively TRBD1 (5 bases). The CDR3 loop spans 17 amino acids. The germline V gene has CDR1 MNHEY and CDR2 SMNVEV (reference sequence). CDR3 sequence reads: CASSLSARVESYDEQFF. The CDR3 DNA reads TGTGCCAGCAGTTTATCGGCCAGGGTGGAATCCTACGATGAGCAGTTCTTC.

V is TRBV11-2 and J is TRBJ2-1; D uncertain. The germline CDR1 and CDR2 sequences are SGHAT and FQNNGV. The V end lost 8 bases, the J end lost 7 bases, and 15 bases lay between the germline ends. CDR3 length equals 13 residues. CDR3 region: CASVPPAGNEQFF. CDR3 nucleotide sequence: TGTGCCAGCGTCCCTCCCGCCGGGAATGAGCAGTTCTTC.

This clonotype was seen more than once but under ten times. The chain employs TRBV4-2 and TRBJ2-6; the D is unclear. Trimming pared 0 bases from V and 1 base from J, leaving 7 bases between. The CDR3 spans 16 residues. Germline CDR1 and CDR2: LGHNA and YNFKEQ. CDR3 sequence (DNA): TGTGCCAGCAGCCAAGATTCGTTGTCTGGGGCCAACGTCCTGACTTTC. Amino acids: CASSQDSLSGANVLTF.

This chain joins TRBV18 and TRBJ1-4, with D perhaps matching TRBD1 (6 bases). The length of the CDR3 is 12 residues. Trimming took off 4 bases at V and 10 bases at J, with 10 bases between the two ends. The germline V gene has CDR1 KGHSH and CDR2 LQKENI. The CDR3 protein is CASSRPQGKLFF. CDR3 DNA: TGTGCCAGCTCACGACCACAGGGAAAACTGTTTTTT.

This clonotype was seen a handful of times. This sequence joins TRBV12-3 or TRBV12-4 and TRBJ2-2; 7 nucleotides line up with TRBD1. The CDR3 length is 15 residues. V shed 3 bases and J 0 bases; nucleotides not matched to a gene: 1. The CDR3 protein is CASSFQGANTGELFF. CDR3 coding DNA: TGTGCCAGCAGTTTTCAGGGGGCGAACACCGGGGAGCTGTTTTTT.